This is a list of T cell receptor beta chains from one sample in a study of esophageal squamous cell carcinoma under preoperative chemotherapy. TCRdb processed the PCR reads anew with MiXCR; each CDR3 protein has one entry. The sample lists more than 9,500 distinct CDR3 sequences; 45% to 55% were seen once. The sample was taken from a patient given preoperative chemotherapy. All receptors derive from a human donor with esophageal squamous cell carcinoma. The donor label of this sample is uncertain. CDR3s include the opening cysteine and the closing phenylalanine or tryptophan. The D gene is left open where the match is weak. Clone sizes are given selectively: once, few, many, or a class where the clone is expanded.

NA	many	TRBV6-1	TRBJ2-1	TGTGCCAGCGCCGCAACTGGGAGCTCCTACAATGAGCAGTTCTTC	CASAATGSSYNEQFF
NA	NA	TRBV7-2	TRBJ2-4	TGTGCCAGCAGCTCTAGGCTACAGGGAGGTCGGAACATTCAGTACTTC	CASSSRLQGGRNIQYF
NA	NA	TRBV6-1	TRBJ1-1	TGTGCCAGCAGTCGAGGGCGGGACGGCGAAGCTTTCTTT	CASSRGRDGEAFF
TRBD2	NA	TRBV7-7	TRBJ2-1	TGTGCTAGGACTAGCGGGAGGGCTGAAGAGCAGTTCTTC	CARTSGRAEEQFF
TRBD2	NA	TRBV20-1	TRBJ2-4	TGCAGTGCCAGGAGCGGGAGGGAAGCCAAAAACATTCAGTACTTC	CSARSGREAKNIQYF
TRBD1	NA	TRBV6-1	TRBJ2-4	TGTGCCAGCAGGGGACAGGGGGGCGGGGACCAAGACATCCAGTACTTC	CASRGQGGGDQDIQYF
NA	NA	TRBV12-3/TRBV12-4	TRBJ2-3	TGTGCCAGCAGTACCCGGGAACTAGCAAATGATACGCAGTATTTT	CASSTRELANDTQYF
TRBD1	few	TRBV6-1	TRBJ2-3	TGTGCCAGCAGAGCCGGGACAGGGGCAGATACGCAGTATTTT	CASRAGTGADTQYF
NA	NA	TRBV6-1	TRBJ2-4	TGTGCCAGCAGTGAATTGGGGCTGAGCGACAAAAACATTCAGTACTTC	CASSELGLSDKNIQYF
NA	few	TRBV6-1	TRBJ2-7	TGTGCCAGCAGTGAATTGGCCTTGTTTGGATTGGGCTCCTACGAGCAGTACTTC	CASSELALFGLGSYEQYF
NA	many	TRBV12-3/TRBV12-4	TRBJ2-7	TGTGCCAGCAGTTTTGGCTACGAGCAGTACTTC	CASSFGYEQYF
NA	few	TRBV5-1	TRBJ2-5	TGCGCCAGCACCCCCCGCGGATTCCAAGAGACCCAGTACTTC	CASTPRGFQETQYF
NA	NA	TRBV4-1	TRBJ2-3	TGCGCCAGGAGCCGAGTGGGCGGGATGTCCAGAAAAAATACGCAGTATTTC	CARSRVGGMSRKNTQYF
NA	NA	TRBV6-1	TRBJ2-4	TGTGCCAGCACCAAGGGGCGGGGAGCCAAAGATATTCAGTACTTC	CASTKGRGAKDIQYF
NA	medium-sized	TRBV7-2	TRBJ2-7	TGTGCCAGCAGCCTAAAGGGGGGCTACGAGCAGTACTTC	CASSLKGGYEQYF
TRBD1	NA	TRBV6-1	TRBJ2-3	TGTGCCAGCAGCCACGGGAAGGGGACAGAGGCGCAGTTTTTT	CASSHGKGTEAQFF
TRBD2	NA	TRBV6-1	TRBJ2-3	TGTGCCAGCAGTGCGGGACTAGCGGGTTGCCCAGAGACGCAGTACTTT	CASSAGLAGCPETQYF
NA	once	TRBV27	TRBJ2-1	TGTGCCAGCAGTTTTTCACCCAATGAGCAGTTCTTC	CASSFSPNEQFF
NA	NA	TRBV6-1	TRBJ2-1	TGTGCCAGCAATGGCTGGGGGATATACAAGGAGCTGTTTTTC	CASNGWGIYKELFF
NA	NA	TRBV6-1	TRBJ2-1	TGTGCCAGCAGACCCCATAGGACCTACGAGCAGTTCTTC	CASRPHRTYEQFF
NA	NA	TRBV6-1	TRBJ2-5	TGTGCCAGCAGTGAAATCCGGTCTTCTGGGAAAGAGACCCAGTACTTC	CASSEIRSSGKETQYF
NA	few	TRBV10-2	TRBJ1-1	TGCGCCAGCCGACGACAGATGAACACTGAAGCTTTCTTT	CASRRQMNTEAFF
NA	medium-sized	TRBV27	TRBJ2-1	TGTGCCAGCAGTAGAGAAGGGACTTACCAAGAGACCCAGTTCTTC	CASSREGTYQETQFF
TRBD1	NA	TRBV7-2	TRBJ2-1	TGTGCCAGCAGCTCCCGGGACAGGGGGATCAATGAGCAGTTCTTC	CASSSRDRGINEQFF
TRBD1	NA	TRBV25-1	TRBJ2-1	TGTGCCAGCAGTGATTACGGGACAGGGTTCCACGAGCAGTTCTTC	CASSDYGTGFHEQFF
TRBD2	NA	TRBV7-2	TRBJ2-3	TGTGCCAGCAGCCCCCGCGGGAGGGGGGGCAAAAACACGCAGTATTTT	CASSPRGRGGKNTQYF
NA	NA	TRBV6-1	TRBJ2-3	TGTGCCAGCCAGGCGGTAAGCACAGATACGCAGTATTTT	CASQAVSTDTQYF
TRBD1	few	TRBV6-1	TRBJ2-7	TGTGCCAGCAGTGAAACAGGACAGGGCTACGAGCAGTACTTC	CASSETGQGYEQYF
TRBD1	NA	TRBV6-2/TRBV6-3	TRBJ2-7	TGTGCCAGCAGTTTACCGGACAGGGGAGGCTACGAGCAGTACTTC	CASSLPDRGGYEQYF
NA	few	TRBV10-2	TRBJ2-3	TGCGCCTCCTCTCCAGGCGGGCGCACAGATACGCAGTATTTT	CASSPGGRTDTQYF
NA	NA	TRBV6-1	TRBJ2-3	TGTGCCAGCAGTCCCGAGGATTTGAGCACCGAGGCGCAGTATTTT	CASSPEDLSTEAQYF
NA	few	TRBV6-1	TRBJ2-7	TGTGCCAGCAAGACAGGTTCCTACGAGCAGTACTTC	CASKTGSYEQYF
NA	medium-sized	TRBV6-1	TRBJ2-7	TGTGCCAGCAGTGAAGCGGCTGTCAGGGAGCAGTACTTC	CASSEAAVREQYF
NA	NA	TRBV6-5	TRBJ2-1	TGTGCCAGCAGTTACTCTGCCGGTGGCTACGATGCGCAGTATTTC	CASSYSAGGYDAQYF
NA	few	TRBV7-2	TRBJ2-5	TGTGCCAGCAGCCATGCCGCGGCAGTCCAAGAGACCCAGTACTTC	CASSHAAAVQETQYF
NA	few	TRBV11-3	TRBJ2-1	TGTGCCAGCAGCCGTACCCCCCTTTGGGAGGCGTTCTTC	CASSRTPLWEAFF
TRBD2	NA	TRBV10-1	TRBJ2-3	TGCGCGGGCAGTGGGGGACTAGGGTCAGAGACGCAGTATTTT	CAGSGGLGSETQYF
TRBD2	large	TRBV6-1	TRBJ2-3	TGTGCCAGCAGTGCGGGACTAGCGGGTTGGGCAGATACGCAGTATTTT	CASSAGLAGWADTQYF
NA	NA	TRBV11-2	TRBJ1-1	TGTGCCAGCAGTTTCGGACAGTTGAACACTGAAGCTTTCTTT	CASSFGQLNTEAFF
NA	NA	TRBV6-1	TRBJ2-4	TGTGCCAGTTTCACAGCCAAGGACACGCAGTATTTC	CASFTAKDTQYF
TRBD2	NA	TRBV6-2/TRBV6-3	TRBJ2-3	TGTGCCAGCAGCGGGGGGGCGTCCACAGATACGCAGTATTTT	CASSGGASTDTQYF
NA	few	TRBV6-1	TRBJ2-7	TGTGCCAGCCCTAAAGCCGGCGGTGCGCTTAGCTCCTACAATGAGCAGTACTTC	CASPKAGGALSSYNEQYF
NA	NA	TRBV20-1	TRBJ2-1	TGCAGTGCCTGGACTTTTATAAGCTCCTACAATGAGCAGTTCTTC	CSAWTFISSYNEQFF
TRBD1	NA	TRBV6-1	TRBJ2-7	TGTGCCAGCAGTCTGGGGGACAGCTCCTACGAGCAGTACTTC	CASSLGDSSYEQYF
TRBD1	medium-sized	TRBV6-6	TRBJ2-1	TGTGCCAGCAGTTATTGGCAGGGGGCGCCCCATGAGCAGTTCTTC	CASSYWQGAPHEQFF